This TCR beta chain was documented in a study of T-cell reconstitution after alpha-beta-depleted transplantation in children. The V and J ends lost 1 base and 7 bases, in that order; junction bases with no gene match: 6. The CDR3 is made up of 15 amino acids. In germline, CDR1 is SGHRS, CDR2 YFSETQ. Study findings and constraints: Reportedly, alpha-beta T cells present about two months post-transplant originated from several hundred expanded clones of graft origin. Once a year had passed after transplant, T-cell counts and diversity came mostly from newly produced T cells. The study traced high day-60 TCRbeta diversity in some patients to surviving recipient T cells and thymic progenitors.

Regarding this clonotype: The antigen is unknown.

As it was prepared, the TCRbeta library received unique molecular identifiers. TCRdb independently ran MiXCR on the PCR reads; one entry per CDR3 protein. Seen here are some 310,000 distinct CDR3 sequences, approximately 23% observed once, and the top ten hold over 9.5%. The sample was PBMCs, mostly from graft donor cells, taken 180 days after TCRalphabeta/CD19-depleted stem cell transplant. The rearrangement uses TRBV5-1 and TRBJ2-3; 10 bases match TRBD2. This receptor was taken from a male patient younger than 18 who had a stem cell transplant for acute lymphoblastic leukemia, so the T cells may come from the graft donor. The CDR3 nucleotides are TGCGCCAGCAGCTTGACTAGCGGGATCATACATACGCAGTATTTT. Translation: CASSLTSGIIHTQYF.